Each of the 29 T cell receptor beta chains below was sequenced from the same sample in a study of blood T cell repertoires in COVID-19 (dated by TCRdb to the early 2020s). The library was made by the immunoSEQ multiplex PCR assay. TCRdb took this table from immuneACCESS and kept in-frame rearrangements with V and J called. Such tables lack part of the clones; where checked against another copy, unresolved V genes explain under half of the gap, and the rest is unexplained. The sample has under 150,000 clones on record, approximately 89% of them singletons. The biggest ten clones account for more than 5% of the sample. What was sequenced was peripheral blood. Receptors were obtained from a woman aged 55 to 70 with COVID-19, enrolled during active disease.

This chain links TRBV15 with TRBJ2-2, with D unresolved. Germline CDR1 LNHNV, CDR2 YYDKDF (reference sequence). V lost 1 base and J lost 6, with 9 bases in between. The CDR3 covers 14 residues. The CDR3 loop is CATSRGQVPGELFF. The DNA for the CDR3 is TGTGCCACCAGCAGAGGTCAGGTTCCCGGGGAGCTGTTTTTT.

This clone was detected once. The CDR3 reads CASSQFAVLVPPEQYF. CDR3 sequence (DNA): TGCGCCAGCAGCCAGTTCGCGGTGCTGGTTCCTCCCGAGCAGTACTTC. This chain connects TRBV4-3 to TRBJ2-7; D not resolved. The V end was cut by 3 bases, the J end by 6 bases, with 21 bases between. Per the germline V gene, CDR1 is LGHNA and CDR2 is YSLEER. The CDR3 has 16 amino acids.

The J gene is TRBJ1-2, the V gene TRBV7-9; 8 bases are a match to TRBD1. The germline gives CDR1 SEHNR, CDR2 FQNEAQ (reference sequence). The V and J ends lost 5 bases and 0 bases, in that order; junction bases with no gene match: 5. CDR3 size: 15 residues. CDR3 loop: CASSTRTGPNYGYTF. CDR3 in DNA: TGTGCCAGCAGCACGAGGACAGGGCCTAACTATGGCTACACCTTC.

V usage is TRBV7-9 and J usage is TRBJ2-5; 7 bases fit TRBD1. The J segment lost 2 bases and the V segment lost 1 base, leaving 4 bases of the junction unmatched. Germline CDR1 reads SEHNR; CDR2 reads FQNEAQ (reference sequence). The CDR3 length is 15 residues. This CDR3 reads CASSLGTGQQETQYF. DNA for the CDR3: TGTGCCAGCAGCTTAGGGACAGGCCAACAAGAGACCCAGTACTTC.

The V gene is TRBV10-3, the J gene TRBJ2-7; a weak D match, TRBD1 (5 bases). Trimming removed 10 bases at V and 4 bases at J, with 11 bases between. CDR1 ENHRY and CDR2 SYGVKD come from the germline V gene. CDR3 length equals 11 residues. The CDR3 protein is CATLTAYEQYF. For the CDR3, the DNA is TGTGCCACCCTGACAGCTTACGAGCAGTACTTC.

V is TRBV29-1 and J is TRBJ2-7, with D uncertain. The CDR3 loop spans 11 amino acids. Trimming removed 4 bases at V and 3 bases at J, with 7 bases between. CDR1 is SQVTM, CDR2 ANQGSEA, per germline. This CDR3 reads CSVGWSYEQYF. CDR3 DNA: TGCAGCGTTGGGTGGAGCTACGAGCAGTACTTC.

The chain employs TRBV6-5 and TRBJ2-7; 7 bases fit TRBD1. Germline V CDR1 and CDR2: MNHEY, SVGAGI. Trimming at V came to 0 bases and at J to 2 bases, leaving 7 bases not matched to a gene. CDR3 size: 16 residues. This chain's CDR3 is CASSYSRAGGTYEQYF. The CDR3 nucleotides read TGTGCCAGCAGTTACTCGAGGGCAGGGGGAACCTACGAGCAGTACTTC.

The chain joins TRBV9 to TRBJ2-7, with 9 bases that match TRBD2. CDR1 and CDR2 from the germline V gene are SGDLS and YYNGEE. V was clipped by 9 bases and J by 0 bases; unmatched bases: 7. The CDR3 totals 14 residues. Here the CDR3 DNA reads TGTGCCAAGGTAGCGGGGGAGAGCTCCTACGAGCAGTACTTC. Protein product: CAKVAGESSYEQYF.

This chain connects TRBV27 to TRBJ2-3; D not certain. V lost 2 bases and J 0 bases, leaving 6 bases between the germline ends. Looked up from germline, CDR1 is MNHEY and CDR2 is SMNVEV (reference sequence). The CDR3 is 14 residues long. This CDR3 is CASSLSRSTDTQYF. The CDR3 nucleotides read TGTGCCAGCAGTTTAAGTCGGAGCACAGATACGCAGTATTTT.

As for this clone: The sample has other DNA sequences that encode this CDR3 too. The V call is TRBV27, the J call TRBJ1-5; the D gene is possibly TRBD1 (6 bases). This CDR3 spans 16 amino acids. The germline V gene encodes CDR1 MNHEY and CDR2 SMNVEV (reference sequence). Trimming shortened V by 6 bases and J by 4 bases, and 19 bases separated the two germline ends. The CDR3 nucleotides read TGTGCCAGCAGCCCCTGGGGCAGGGGAGATAATCAGCCCCAGCATTTT. Its protein product is CASSPWGRGDNQPQHF.

This clone was seen more than once but under ten times. This chain uses TRBV27 with TRBJ2-7; the match to TRBD1 covers 12 bases. The V gene's germline CDR1 is MNHEY and CDR2 SMNVEV (reference sequence). This CDR3 region has 15 residues. V gave up 4 bases and J gave up 7 bases; unmatched junction bases: 8. The CDR3 reads CASSSPGQGAWEQYF. CDR3 sequence (DNA): TGTGCCAGCAGTTCCCCGGGACAGGGGGCTTGGGAGCAGTACTTC.

Turning to this clone: This sample also contains other DNA sequences that code for the same CDR3. This chain connects TRBV2 to TRBJ1-2; TRBD1 aligns across 7 bases. J gave up 2 bases and V 2 bases, and 2 bases lay outside the gene matches. This CDR3 contains 14 residues. Germline CDR1 SNHLY, CDR2 FYNNEI. CDR3 residues: CASSERTGNYGYTF. CDR3 nucleotide sequence: TGTGCCAGCAGTGAAAGGACAGGCAACTATGGCTACACCTTC.

The rearrangement links TRBV6-5 to TRBJ1-5, with D possibly matching TRBD1 (6 bases). The CDR3 spans 13 residues. Germline V gene sequence: CDR1 MNHEY, CDR2 SVGAGI. Trimming pared 7 bases from V and 6 bases from J, leaving 13 bases between. The CDR3 coding sequence is TGTGCCAGCAAGAGGACAGAGGCTCAGCCCCAGCATTTT. Translated, it gives CASKRTEAQPQHF.

J is TRBJ2-1 and V is TRBV19; D is perhaps TRBD1 (8 bases). The ends were cut back, 8 bases at V and 1 base at J, with 12 bases in the middle. The CDR3 totals 14 residues. The V gene's germline CDR1 is LNHDA and CDR2 SQIVND (reference sequence). The CDR3 coding sequence is TGTGCCAGTGACAGGGGAGGGTCCTACAATGAGCAGTTCTTC. Its protein is CASDRGGSYNEQFF.

The chain recombines TRBV6-5 with TRBJ1-1, with D uncertain. V gave up 6 bases and J gave up 3 bases, with 11 bases separating them. Germline V lookup: CDR1 MNHEY, CDR2 SVGAGI. The CDR3 length is 13 residues. CDR3 nucleotides: TGTGCCAGCAGGAAGATGAGAGACACTGAAGCTTTCTTT. Amino acids: CASRKMRDTEAFF.

The chain carries TRBV6-5 and TRBJ2-5, with 11 bases matching TRBD1. Germline loops: CDR1 MNHEY, CDR2 SVGAGI. V trimming: 6 bases; J trimming: 2 bases; junction bases outside the gene matches: 5. The CDR3 spans 15 residues. The CDR3 DNA reads as TGTGCCAGCAGCGGGGACAGGGGGAGTCAAGAGACCCAGTACTTC. Protein product: CASSGDRGSQETQYF.

V and J are TRBV4-2 and TRBJ2-1, with TRBD2 matching over 10 bases. V lost 0 bases and J lost 0; bases outside the gene matches: 5. Germline assignment: CDR1 LGHNA and CDR2 YNFKEQ. The length of the CDR3 is 18 residues. As DNA, the CDR3 is TGTGCCAGCAGCCAAGACGGGTCTAGCGGGAGCTCCTACAATGAGCAGTTCTTC. This translates into CASSQDGSSGSSYNEQFF.

This sequence joins TRBV4-3 and TRBJ1-1; D may be TRBD1 (6 bases). Looked up from germline, CDR1 is LGHNA and CDR2 is YSLEER. The CDR3 is 15 residues long. The V end was cut by 0 bases, the J end by 5 bases, with 13 bases between. CDR3 protein: CASSQDAPGETEAFF. The CDR3 coding sequence is TGCGCCAGCAGCCAAGATGCCCCAGGGGAAACTGAAGCTTTCTTT.

The chain uses TRBV9 and TRBJ2-3; D is possibly TRBD2 (5 bases). This CDR3 has 16 residues. CDR1 is SGDLS and CDR2 is YYNGEE in the germline V gene. The V end was cut by 3 bases, the J end by 1 base, with 15 bases between. The CDR3 nucleotides read TGTGCCAGCAGCGCCCCCGGGGAACACCGCACAGATACGCAGTATTTT. Protein: CASSAPGEHRTDTQYF.

The chain carries TRBV14 and TRBJ1-2; the D is unclear. Germline values: CDR1 SGHDN, CDR2 FVKESK. Trimming left V 2 bases short and J 4 bases short, with 8 bases between. The CDR3 contains 13 residues. The CDR3 is CASSQIGSYGYTF. CDR3 nucleotides: TGTGCCAGCAGCCAAATAGGGAGCTATGGCTACACCTTC.

The V and J genes are TRBV5-1 and TRBJ2-2; D unclear. The CDR3 runs 15 residues. V lost 4 bases, J lost 2 bases, and 12 bases lay in between. Germline V gene lookup returns CDR1 SGHRS and CDR2 YFSETQ. In DNA form, the CDR3 reads TGCGCCAGCAGCCTACCTCAGGTTAACACCGGGGAGCTGTTTTTT. Translated: CASSLPQVNTGELFF.

This clone occurred once. The chain has TRBV18 and TRBJ2-7, with D possibly being TRBD1 (5 bases). Trimming cost V 0 bases and J 0 bases, with 9 bases left between them. Germline CDR1 and CDR2: KGHSH and LQKENI. The CDR3 is 15 residues long. The CDR3 sequence is CASSPPGPSSYEQYF. In DNA, the CDR3 is TGTGCCAGCTCACCACCGGGGCCTAGCTCCTACGAGCAGTACTTC. Together with reference TRBV18 and TRBJ2-7, the CDR3 gives the full variable domain: NAGVMQNPRHLVRRRGQEARLRCSPMKGHSHVYWYRQLPEEGLKFMVYLQKENIIDESGMPKERFSAEFPKEGPSILRIQQVVRGDSAAYFCASSPPGPSSYEQYFGPGTRLTVT.

V usage is TRBV11-2 and J usage is TRBJ2-1, with a possible D match to TRBD2 (6 bases). The CDR3 contains 14 residues. V lost 0 bases, J lost 10 bases, and 13 bases lay in between. The germline V gene has CDR1 SGHAT and CDR2 FQNNGV. The CDR3 here is CASSLDWRVKEQFF. DNA for the CDR3: TGTGCCAGCAGCTTAGATTGGAGGGTGAAGGAGCAGTTCTTC.

The chain is built from TRBV3-1 (or the pseudogene TRBV3-2) and TRBJ1-1; D is perhaps TRBD1 (6 bases). This CDR3 is 13 amino acids long. The V gene lost 3 bases and the J gene lost 6 bases, with 11 bases spanning the gap. Germline V lookup: CDR1 LGHDT, CDR2 YNNKEL (reference sequence). CDR3 residues: CASSQRGGAEAFF. Here the CDR3 DNA reads TGTGCCAGCAGCCAGCGAGGGGGGGCTGAAGCTTTCTTT.

The chain uses TRBV6-5 and TRBJ1-5; D is unclear. Trimming removed 5 bases from V and 0 bases from J, with 8 bases in between. This CDR3 has 14 residues. Germline CDR1 MNHEY, CDR2 SVGAGI. The CDR3 loop is CASSSADSNQPQHF. CDR3 sequence (DNA): TGTGCCAGCAGTAGCGCCGATAGCAATCAGCCCCAGCATTTT.

This clone was seen a single time. The chain couples TRBV5-5 to TRBJ1-5; D is unclear. The V end was cut by 4 bases, the J end by 4 bases, with 9 bases between. CDR1 is SGHKS, CDR2 YYEKEE, per germline (reference sequence). The CDR3 consists of 13 residues. The CDR3 is CASSQDPNQPQHF. For the CDR3, the DNA is TGTGCCAGCAGCCAGGATCCGAATCAGCCCCAGCATTTT.

The rearrangement links TRBV4-2 to TRBJ1-2, with 10 bases lining up with TRBD1. The CDR3 consists of 15 residues. J lost 3 bases, V lost 1 base, and 2 bases had no gene match. Germline values: CDR1 LGHNA, CDR2 YNFKEQ. The CDR3 DNA follows: TGTGCCAGCAGCCAAGGACAGGGGGCCCACTATGGCTACACCTTC. Its translation is CASSQGQGAHYGYTF.

This clone was found a few times. V gene TRBV18 combines with J gene TRBJ2-3; perhaps TRBD2 as D (6 bases). The CDR3 runs to 16 residues. The germline V gene has CDR1 KGHSH and CDR2 LQKENI. Trimming removed 2 bases from V and 2 bases from J, with 14 bases in between. CDR3 sequence (DNA): TGTGCCAGCTCACCATCTGGTGGGGGGAACACAGATACGCAGTATTTT. It translates to CASSPSGGGNTDTQYF.

The chain is built from TRBV9 and TRBJ2-7; possible D gene TRBD1, 5 bases. The germline CDR1 and CDR2 sequences are SGDLS and YYNGEE. CDR3 size: 15 residues. V dropped 0 bases and J dropped 2 bases, with 12 bases sitting between them. CDR3 sequence (DNA): TGTGCCAGCAGCGTAGCTTGGGGCCACACCTACGAGCAGTACTTC. The encoded protein is CASSVAWGHTYEQYF.